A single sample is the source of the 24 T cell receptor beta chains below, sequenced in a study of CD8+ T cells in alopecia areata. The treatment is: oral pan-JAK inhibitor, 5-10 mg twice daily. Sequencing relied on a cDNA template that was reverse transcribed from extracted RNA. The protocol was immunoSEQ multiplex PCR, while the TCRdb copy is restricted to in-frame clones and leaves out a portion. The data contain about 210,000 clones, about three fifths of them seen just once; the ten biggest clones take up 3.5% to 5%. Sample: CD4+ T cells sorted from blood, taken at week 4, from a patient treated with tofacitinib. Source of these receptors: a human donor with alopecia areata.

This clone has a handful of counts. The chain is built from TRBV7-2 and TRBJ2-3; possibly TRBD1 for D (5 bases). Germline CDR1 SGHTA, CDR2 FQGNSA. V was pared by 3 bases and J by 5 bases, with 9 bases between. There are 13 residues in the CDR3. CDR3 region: CASSFQGVDTQYF. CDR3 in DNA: TGTGCCAGCAGCTTTCAGGGTGTAGATACGCAGTATTTT.

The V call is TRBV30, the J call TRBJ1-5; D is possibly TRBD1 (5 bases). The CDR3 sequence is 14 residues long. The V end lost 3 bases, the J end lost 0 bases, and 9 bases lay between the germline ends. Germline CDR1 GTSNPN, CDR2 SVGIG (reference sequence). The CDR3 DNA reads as TGTGCCTGGAGCTTGGGGCCTAGCAATCAGCCCCAGCATTTT. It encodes CAWSLGPSNQPQHF. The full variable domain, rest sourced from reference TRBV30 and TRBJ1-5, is SQTIHQWPATLVQPVGSPLSLECTVEGTSNPNLYWYRQAAGRGLQLLFYSVGIGQISSEVPQNLSASRPQDRQFILSSKKLLLSDSGFYLCAWSLGPSNQPQHFGDGTRLSIL.

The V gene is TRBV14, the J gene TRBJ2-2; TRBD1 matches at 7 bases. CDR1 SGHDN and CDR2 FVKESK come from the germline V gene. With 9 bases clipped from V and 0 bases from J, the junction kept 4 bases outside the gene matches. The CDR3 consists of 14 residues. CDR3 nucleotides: TGTGCCAGTCGGGACAGCGCGAACACCGGGGAGCTGTTTTTT. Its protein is CASRDSANTGELFF.

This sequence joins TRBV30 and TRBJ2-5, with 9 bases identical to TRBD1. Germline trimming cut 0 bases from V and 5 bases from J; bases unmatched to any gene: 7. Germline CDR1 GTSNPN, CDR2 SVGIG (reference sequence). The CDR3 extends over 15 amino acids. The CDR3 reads CAWSVRGQGWETQYF. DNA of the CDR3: TGTGCCTGGAGTGTACGGGGACAGGGATGGGAGACCCAGTACTTC.

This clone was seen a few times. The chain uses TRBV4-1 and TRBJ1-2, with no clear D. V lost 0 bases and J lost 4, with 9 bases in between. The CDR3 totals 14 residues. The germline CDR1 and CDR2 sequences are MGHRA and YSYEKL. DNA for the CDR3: TGCGCCAGCAGCCAAGATGGCCAGAGCTATGGCTACACCTTC. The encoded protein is CASSQDGQSYGYTF.

CDR3 sequence: CASSLGGKTMGEQFF. CDR3 nucleotide sequence: TGTGCCAGCAGCTTAGGGGGCAAAACCATGGGGGAGCAGTTCTTC. The J gene is TRBJ2-1, the V gene TRBV11-3, with TRBD1 as a possible D gene (5 bases). The germline V gene encodes CDR1 SGHNT and CDR2 YENEEA. The CDR3 length is 15 residues. V was clipped by 1 base and J by 10 bases, with 17 bases between them. The complete variable domain, with remaining parts taken from reference TRBV11-3 and TRBJ2-1, reads EAGVVQSPRYKIIEKKQPVAFWCNPISGHNTLYWYLQNLGQGPELLIRYENEEAVDDSQLPKDRFSAERLKGVDSTLKIQPAELGDSAVYLCASSLGGKTMGEQFFGPGTRLTVL.

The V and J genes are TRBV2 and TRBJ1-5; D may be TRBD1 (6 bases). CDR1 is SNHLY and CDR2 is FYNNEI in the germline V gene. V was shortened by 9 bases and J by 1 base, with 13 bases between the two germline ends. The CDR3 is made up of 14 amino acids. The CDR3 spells CASRQAQSNQPQHF. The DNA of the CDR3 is TGTGCCAGTAGACAGGCTCAAAGCAATCAGCCCCAGCATTTT.

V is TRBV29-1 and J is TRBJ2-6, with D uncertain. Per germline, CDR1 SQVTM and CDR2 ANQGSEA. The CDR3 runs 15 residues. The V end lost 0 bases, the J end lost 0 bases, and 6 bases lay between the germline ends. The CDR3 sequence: CSVEDRISGANVLTF. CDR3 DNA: TGCAGCGTTGAAGATAGGATCTCTGGGGCCAACGTCCTGACTTTC.

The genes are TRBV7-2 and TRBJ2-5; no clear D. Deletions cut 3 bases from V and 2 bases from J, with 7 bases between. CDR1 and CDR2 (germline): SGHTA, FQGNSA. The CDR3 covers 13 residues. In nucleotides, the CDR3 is TGTGCCAGCAGCTTGCAGTATCAAGAGACCCAGTACTTC. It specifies CASSLQYQETQYF.

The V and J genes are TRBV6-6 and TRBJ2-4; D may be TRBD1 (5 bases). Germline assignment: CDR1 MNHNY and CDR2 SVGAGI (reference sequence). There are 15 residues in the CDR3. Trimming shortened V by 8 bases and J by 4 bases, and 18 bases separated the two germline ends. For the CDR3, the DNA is TGTGCCAGCCGGTACAGGCTCGAATCAAAAAACATTCAGTACTTC. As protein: CASRYRLESKNIQYF.

CDR3 region: CASSPTGGNYGYTF. The CDR3 DNA is TGTGCCAGCAGTCCGACTGGAGGAAACTATGGCTACACCTTC. The J gene is TRBJ1-2, the V gene TRBV7-2; D remains unclear. Trimming took 6 bases from V and 2 from J, leaving 13 bases between them. The CDR3 has 14 amino acids. Germline V CDR1 and CDR2: SGHTA, FQGNSA.

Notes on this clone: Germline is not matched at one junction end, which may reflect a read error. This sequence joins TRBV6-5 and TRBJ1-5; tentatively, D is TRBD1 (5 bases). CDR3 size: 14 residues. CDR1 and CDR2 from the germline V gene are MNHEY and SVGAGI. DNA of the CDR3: TGTGCCATCAGTGACCAGGGTTTCAATCAGCCCCAGCATTTT. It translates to CAISDQGFNQPQHF.

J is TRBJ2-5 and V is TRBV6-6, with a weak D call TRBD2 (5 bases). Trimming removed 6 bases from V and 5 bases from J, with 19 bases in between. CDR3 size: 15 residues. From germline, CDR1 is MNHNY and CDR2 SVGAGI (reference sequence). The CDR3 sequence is CASSPMARRSETQYF. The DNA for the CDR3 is TGTGCCAGCAGCCCTATGGCGAGGAGGTCGGAGACCCAGTACTTC.

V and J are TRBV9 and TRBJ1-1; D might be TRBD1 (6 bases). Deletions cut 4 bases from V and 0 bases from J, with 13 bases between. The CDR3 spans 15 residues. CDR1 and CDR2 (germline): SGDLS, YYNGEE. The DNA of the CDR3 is TGTGCCAGCAGCCCCTTAACAGGGATGAACACTGAAGCTTTCTTT. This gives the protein CASSPLTGMNTEAFF. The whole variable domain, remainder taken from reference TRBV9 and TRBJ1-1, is DSGVTQTPKHLITATGQRVTLRCSPRSGDLSVYWYQQSLDQGLQFLIQYYNGEERAKGNILERFSAQQFPDLHSELNLSSLELGDSALYFCASSPLTGMNTEAFFGQGTRLTVV.

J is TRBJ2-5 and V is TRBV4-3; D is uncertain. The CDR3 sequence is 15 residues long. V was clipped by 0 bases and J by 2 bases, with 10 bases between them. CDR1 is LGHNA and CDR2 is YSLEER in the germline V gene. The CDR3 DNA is TGCGCCAGCAGCCAAGAAGCCCGCCCTCAAGAGACCCAGTACTTC. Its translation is CASSQEARPQETQYF.

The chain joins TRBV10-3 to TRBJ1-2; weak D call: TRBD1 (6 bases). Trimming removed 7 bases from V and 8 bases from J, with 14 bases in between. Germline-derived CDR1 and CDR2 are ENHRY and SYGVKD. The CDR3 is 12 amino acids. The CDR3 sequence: CAIKQGVEGYTF. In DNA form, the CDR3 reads TGTGCCATCAAACAGGGAGTGGAAGGCTACACCTTC.

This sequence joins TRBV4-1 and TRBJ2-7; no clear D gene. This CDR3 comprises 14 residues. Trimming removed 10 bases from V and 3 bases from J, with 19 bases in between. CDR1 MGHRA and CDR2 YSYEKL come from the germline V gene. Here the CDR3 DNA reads TGCGCCACCGCCAAAACCCAATTGAACTACGAGCAGTACTTC. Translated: CATAKTQLNYEQYF.

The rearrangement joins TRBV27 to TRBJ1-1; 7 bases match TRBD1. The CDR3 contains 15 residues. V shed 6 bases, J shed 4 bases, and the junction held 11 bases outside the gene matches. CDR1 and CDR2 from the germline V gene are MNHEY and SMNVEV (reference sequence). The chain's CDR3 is CASSPQGQWGTEAFF. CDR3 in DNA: TGTGCCAGCAGCCCCCAGGGACAGTGGGGCACTGAAGCTTTCTTT.

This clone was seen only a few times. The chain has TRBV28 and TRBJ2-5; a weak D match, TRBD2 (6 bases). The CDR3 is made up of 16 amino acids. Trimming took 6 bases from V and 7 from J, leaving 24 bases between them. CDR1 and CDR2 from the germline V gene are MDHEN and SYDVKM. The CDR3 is CASRPRGRRGRGTQYF. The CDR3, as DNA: TGTGCCAGCAGACCTCGAGGGCGGCGGGGTAGGGGGACCCAGTACTTC.

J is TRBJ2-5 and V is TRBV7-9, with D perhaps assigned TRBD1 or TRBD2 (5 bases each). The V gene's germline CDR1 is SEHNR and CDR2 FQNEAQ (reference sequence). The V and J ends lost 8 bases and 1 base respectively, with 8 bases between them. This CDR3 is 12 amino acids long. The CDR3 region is CASGGFQETQYF. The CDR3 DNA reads TGTGCCAGCGGGGGTTTCCAAGAGACCCAGTACTTC.

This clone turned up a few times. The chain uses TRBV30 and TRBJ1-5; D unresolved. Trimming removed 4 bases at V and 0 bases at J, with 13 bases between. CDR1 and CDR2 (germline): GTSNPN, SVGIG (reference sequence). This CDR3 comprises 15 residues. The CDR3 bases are TGTGCCTGGAACAGCGGCCGGAATAGCAATCAGCCCCAGCATTTT. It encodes CAWNSGRNSNQPQHF.

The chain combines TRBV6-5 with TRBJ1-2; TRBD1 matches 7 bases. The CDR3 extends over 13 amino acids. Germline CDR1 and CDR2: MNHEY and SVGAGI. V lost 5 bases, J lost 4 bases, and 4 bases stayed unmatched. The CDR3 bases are TGTGCCAGCAGTGACAGGGTTTTCTATGGCTACACCTTC. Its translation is CASSDRVFYGYTF.

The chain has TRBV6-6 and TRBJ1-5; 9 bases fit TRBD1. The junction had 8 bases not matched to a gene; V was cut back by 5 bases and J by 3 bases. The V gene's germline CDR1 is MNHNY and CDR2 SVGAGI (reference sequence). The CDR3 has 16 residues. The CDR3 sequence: CASSLTGTGTNQPQHF. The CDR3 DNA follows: TGTGCCAGCAGTCTCACCGGGACAGGGACCAATCAGCCCCAGCATTTT.

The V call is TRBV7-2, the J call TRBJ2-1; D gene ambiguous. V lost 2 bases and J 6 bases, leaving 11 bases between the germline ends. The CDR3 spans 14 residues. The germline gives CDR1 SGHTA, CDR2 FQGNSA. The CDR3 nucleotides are TGTGCCAGCAGCTTACCGCAGAAGGGCAATGAGCAGTTCTTC. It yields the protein CASSLPQKGNEQFF.